The 7 T cell receptor beta chains given below trace back to one sample, sequenced in a study of cytomegalovirus exposure and HLA in healthy donors. Profiled with immunoSEQ multiplex PCR; TCRdb holds only in-frame clones, not every one. The data contain 200,000 or so clones, 75% to 90% of them singletons. Sequences were obtained from PBMCs. These receptors were obtained from a man aged 18 to 29 in good health and CMV-seropositive.

The chain employs TRBV4-1 and TRBJ2-3; D ambiguous. The CDR3 is 14 amino acids. Trimming stripped 4 bases from V and 0 bases from J, with 8 bases between. In germline, CDR1 is MGHRA, CDR2 YSYEKL. The CDR3 DNA reads as TGCGCCAGCAGCCTAGTTGATAGCACAGATACGCAGTATTTT. Translating gives CASSLVDSTDTQYF.

The V call is TRBV5-1, the J call TRBJ2-7, with 13 bases matching TRBD2. CDR3 size: 20 residues. The ends lost 0 bases at V and 3 bases at J; junction bases unmatched: 15. Germline V lookup: CDR1 SGHRS, CDR2 YFSETQ. CDR3 residues: CASSLAPGLAGVIKVYEQYF. In DNA form, the CDR3 reads TGCGCCAGCAGCTTGGCCCCAGGACTAGCGGGAGTTATAAAAGTCTACGAGCAGTACTTC.

The rearrangement uses TRBV28 and TRBJ1-2; TRBD1 is a possible D gene (5 bases). The CDR3 has 14 amino acids. CDR1 and CDR2 (germline): MDHEN, SYDVKM. V shed 5 bases and J shed 2 bases, with 12 bases lying between them. The CDR3 nucleotides are TGTGCCAGCAGTACTACCGCAGGGAACTATGGCTACACCTTC. This sequence encodes CASSTTAGNYGYTF.

The rearrangement joins TRBV5-1 to TRBJ2-3, with TRBD1 identical over 10 bases. The ends lost 4 bases at V and 6 bases at J; junction bases unmatched: 11. The length of the CDR3 is 16 residues. Germline assignment: CDR1 SGHRS and CDR2 YFSETQ. CDR3 in amino acids: CASSTDRGRFRDTQYF. The CDR3 DNA reads as TGCGCCAGCAGCACCGACAGGGGGCGGTTTCGGGATACGCAGTATTTT.

The genes are TRBV15 and TRBJ2-6; TRBD1 matches at 8 bases. Germline V CDR1 and CDR2: LNHNV, YYDKDF (reference sequence). This CDR3 has 17 residues. The V segment lost 3 bases and the J segment 0 bases; nucleotides outside the gene matches: 4. Here the CDR3 DNA reads TGTGCCACCAGCAGGGACGGACAGGGCTCTGGGGCCAACGTCCTGACTTTC. It encodes CATSRDGQGSGANVLTF.

With respect to this clone: Additional DNA sequences in this sample encode the identical CDR3. The chain couples TRBV27 to TRBJ2-1, with a possible D match to TRBD2 (5 bases). Germline values: CDR1 MNHEY, CDR2 SMNVEV (reference sequence). The CDR3 loop spans 14 amino acids. Trimming left V 6 bases short and J 2 bases short, with 11 bases between. This CDR3 reads CASSLAGTYNEQFF. The CDR3 DNA reads as TGTGCCAGCAGCCTAGCCGGCACCTACAATGAGCAGTTCTTC.

The CDR3 DNA is TGTGCCAGCAGTCCGCCGAGACAGGGAATTCGGCAGTACTTC. Its protein product is CASSPPRQGIRQYF. This chain connects TRBV28 to TRBJ2-7; TRBD1 agrees at 7 bases. This CDR3 spans 14 amino acids. Looked up from germline, CDR1 is MDHEN and CDR2 is SYDVKM. The V and J ends lost 5 bases and 9 bases, in that order; junction bases with no gene match: 13. The full variable domain, its missing parts supplied by reference TRBV28 and TRBJ2-7, is DVKVTQSSRYLVKRTGEKVFLECVQDMDHENMFWYRQDPGLGLRLIYFSYDVKMKEKGDIPEGYSVSREKKERFSLILESASTNQTSMYLCASSPPRQGIRQYFGPGTRLTVT.